These 12 T cell receptor beta chains originate from one sample sequenced in a study of molecular identifiers for immune sequencing clone quantification. TCRdb itself ran the PCR reads through MiXCR, one entry per CDR3 protein. The data contain 100,000 or so distinct CDR3 sequences, over 30% of them singletons. Sequencing was carried out using naive CD8+ T cells from blood, with Jurkat cell RNA spiked in. Subset noted: FACS-sorted CD8+CD4-CCR7+CD45RA+ naive T cells. The receptor set was obtained from a human donor in good health. Some libraries in this study had Jurkat cell RNA spiked in.

This sequence joins TRBV29-1 and TRBJ2-7, with 7 bases aligning to TRBD2. CDR1 is SQVTM and CDR2 is ANQGSEA in the germline V gene. This CDR3 region has 14 residues. V lost 5 bases to trimming and J lost 3 bases; unmatched junction nucleotides: 10. The CDR3 nucleotides read TGCAGCGTTTCAAGCGGGGAAGGAAACTACGAGCAGTACTTC. Protein product: CSVSSGEGNYEQYF.

The chain joins TRBV28 to TRBJ2-7; D gene uncertain. Germline CDR1 reads MDHEN; CDR2 reads SYDVKM. The CDR3 is 12 amino acids. V lost 6 bases to trimming and J lost 9 bases, with 15 bases between them. CDR3 protein: CASSFSYERQYF. Here the CDR3 DNA reads TGTGCCAGCAGCTTTTCCTACGAGCGGCAGTACTTC.

This sequence joins TRBV24-1 and TRBJ2-1; D possibly uses TRBD1 or TRBD2 (5 bases each). The ends were cut back, 7 bases at V and 7 bases at J, with 7 bases in the middle. The CDR3 runs to 11 residues. CDR1 and CDR2 (germline): KGHDR, SFDVKD. CDR3 in amino acids: CATRWGNEQFF. In DNA, the CDR3 is TGTGCCACCAGGTGGGGGAATGAGCAGTTCTTC.

This clonotype has ten or more counts. The chain couples TRBV10-3 to TRBJ2-7, with D possibly matching TRBD2 (7 bases). The CDR3 covers 14 residues. The germline V gene encodes CDR1 ENHRY and CDR2 SYGVKD. V lost 0 bases, J lost 5 bases, and 11 bases lay in between. The CDR3 nucleotides are TGTGCCATCAGTGAGTCTAGGGGGGGCAACGAGCAGTACTTC. Translated, it gives CAISESRGGNEQYF.

Remarks on this clonotype: Given a much more abundant clone one base away, this may be a read error. V and J are TRBV28 and TRBJ1-1, with D possibly TRBD1 on 6 matching bases. This CDR3 has 14 residues. Germline V lookup: CDR1 MDHEN, CDR2 SYDVKM. Deletions cut 1 base from V and 5 bases from J, with 11 bases between. The CDR3 coding sequence is TGTGCCAGCAGTTTATCAGGGGCTGGGACTGAAGCTTTCTTT. This codes for CASSLSGAGTEAFF. The whole variable domain, filled in from reference TRBV28 and TRBJ1-1, reads DVKVTQSSRYLVKRTGEKVFLECVQDMDHENMFWYRQDPGLGLRLIYFSYDVKMKEKGDIPEGYSVSREKKERFSLILESASTNQTSMYLCASSLSGAGTEAFFGQGTRLTVV.

This clonotype was counted once. A read error may be the cause here, since a much bigger clone is one base away. The rearrangement links TRBV20-1 to TRBJ2-2, with D possibly TRBD2 on 5 matching bases. This CDR3 contains 13 residues. The V end was cut by 4 bases, the J end by 4 bases, with 10 bases between. Germline V CDR1 and CDR2: DFQATT, SNEGSKA (reference sequence). DNA of the CDR3: TGCAGTGCTATACTAGTGAGCACCGGGGAGCTGTTTTTT. It specifies CSAILVSTGELFF.

This clonotype was recorded once. V gene TRBV5-6 combines with J gene TRBJ2-1; D uncertain. The germline gives CDR1 SGHDT, CDR2 YYEEEE. The CDR3 is made up of 15 amino acids. V was trimmed by 2 bases and J by 0 bases, leaving 9 bases between them. The DNA of the CDR3 is TGTGCCAGCAGCTTCCTACCTAGCTCCTACAATGAGCAGTTCTTC. This sequence encodes CASSFLPSSYNEQFF.

To note about this clonotype: This may be a read error: a much more frequent sequence differs by one nucleotide. This chain links TRBV28 with TRBJ2-5; TRBD2 is a possible D gene (5 bases). The CDR3 runs to 13 residues. CDR1 is MDHEN, CDR2 SYDVKM, per germline. This CDR3 reads CASSLGLQEPQYF. CDR3 coding DNA: TGTGCCAGCAGTTTAGGACTGCAAGAGCCCCAGTACTTC.

Notes on this clonotype: A clone one base away is much larger, so this may be a read error. J is TRBJ2-2 and V is TRBV7-2; 14 bases agree with TRBD2. In germline, CDR1 is SGHTA, CDR2 FQGNSA. This CDR3 contains 17 residues. In DNA form, the CDR3 reads TGTGCCAGCAGCGCCAGGACTAGCGGGAGGCTATCCGGGGAGCCGTTTTTT. This encodes CASSARTSGRLSGEPFF. The whole variable domain, remainder taken from reference TRBV7-2 and TRBJ2-2, is GAGVSQSPSNKVTEKGKDVELRCDPISGHTALYWYRQSLGQGLEFLIYFQGNSAPDKSGLPSDRFSAERTGGSVSTLTIQRTQQEDSAVYLCASSARTSGRLSGEPFFGEGSRLTVL.

Ten or more counts support this clonotype. The chain recombines TRBV7-6 with TRBJ2-3; D might be TRBD2 (6 bases). Germline-derived CDR1 and CDR2 are SGHVS and FNYEAQ. The V and J ends lost 1 base and 3 bases respectively, with 11 bases between them. The CDR3 totals 15 residues. Here the CDR3 DNA reads TGTGCCAGCAGCTTAGGACTAGGAGGAACAGATACGCAGTATTTT. It is translated as CASSLGLGGTDTQYF.

Comment on this clonotype: A clone one base away is much larger, so this may be a read error. V is TRBV7-2 and J is TRBJ2-2; TRBD2 is a possible D gene (6 bases). The germline CDR1 and CDR2 sequences are SGHTA and FQGNSA. This CDR3 is 15 amino acids long. CDR3 residues: CASSKSGYNTGELYF. The CDR3 DNA reads TGTGCCAGCAGCAAGAGCGGGTACAACACCGGGGAGCTGTATTTT.

This clonotype appeared a few times. The chain employs TRBV28 and TRBJ2-2; TRBD2 matches 8 bases. V gave up 3 bases and J gave up 5 bases; unmatched junction bases: 5. Germline V gene lookup returns CDR1 MDHEN and CDR2 SYDVKM. CDR3 size: 15 residues. DNA for the CDR3: TGTGCCAGCAGTTTTACGGGAGGGCGAACCGGGGAGCTGTTTTTT. The encoded protein is CASSFTGGRTGELFF.